These 18 T cell receptor beta chains came from one sample sequenced in a study of shared clonotypes between healthy human individuals. Repertoires were generated with immunoSEQ multiplex PCR, while TCRdb's copy carries only in-frame clones and drops some. The table includes around 200,000 clones, 90% to 95% detected once. Sequenced material: naive CD4+ T cells sorted from blood. Subset here: CD45RA+ positively selected. These receptors all stem from a woman aged 30 to 39 in good health.

V usage is TRBV5-1 and J usage is TRBJ2-7; 11 bases are shared with TRBD2. V trimming: 0 bases; J trimming: 0 bases; junction bases outside the gene matches: 8. The CDR3 spans 18 residues. Germline CDR1 is SGHRS and CDR2 is YFSETQ. CDR3 residues: CASSLGALAGGNSYEQYF. The CDR3, as DNA: TGCGCCAGCAGCTTGGGTGCGCTAGCGGGAGGCAACTCCTACGAGCAGTACTTC.

The CDR3 nucleotides are TGCGCCAGCAGCCAGGCTCCGGGACTAGCGGTGTACAATGAGCAGTTCTTC. Its protein is CASSQAPGLAVYNEQFF. The chain combines TRBV4-1 with TRBJ2-1, with 11 bases matching TRBD2. This CDR3 region has 17 residues. Looked up from germline, CDR1 is MGHRA and CDR2 is YSYEKL. With V trimmed by 3 bases and J by 4 bases, 8 bases remained unmatched.

This clone was seen just once. This chain uses TRBV7-2 with TRBJ1-4; D is undetermined. Trimming removed 2 bases from V and 3 bases from J, with 7 bases in between. Germline loops: CDR1 SGHTA, CDR2 FQGNSA. There are 14 residues in the CDR3. CDR3 nucleotide sequence: TGTGCCAGCAGCTTAACTGGACCTAATGAAAAACTGTTTTTT. It yields the protein CASSLTGPNEKLFF.

The genes are TRBV9 and TRBJ2-5; D perhaps matches TRBD1 (7 bases). This CDR3 has 16 residues. Trimming shortened V by 3 bases and J by 2 bases, and 17 bases separated the two germline ends. Germline CDR1 SGDLS, CDR2 YYNGEE. In DNA, the CDR3 is TGTGCCAGCAGCGCCCACAGGGGAGGTAAACAAGAGACCCAGTACTTC. This gives the protein CASSAHRGGKQETQYF.

The chain uses TRBV6-4 and TRBJ2-3; 15 bases align to TRBD2. The CDR3 runs to 15 residues. The germline CDR1 and CDR2 sequences are MRHNA and SNTAGT. The J segment lost 6 bases and the V segment lost 6 bases, leaving 4 bases of the junction unmatched. CDR3 nucleotide sequence: TGTGCCAGCAGCCCTGGACTAGCGGGAGGGGATACGCAGTATTTT. Protein product: CASSPGLAGGDTQYF.

A few counts support this clone. The chain uses TRBV10-2 and TRBJ2-7; tentative D call: TRBD1 (5 bases). Germline values: CDR1 WSHSY, CDR2 SAAADI. The CDR3 runs to 15 residues. V was pared by 5 bases and J by 3 bases, with 17 bases between. As DNA, the CDR3 is TGCGCCAGCAGTTTGGGGCAGGGAAGGGGCTACGAGCAGTACTTC. Translation: CASSLGQGRGYEQYF.

Only one count was recorded for this clone. The chain is built from TRBV28 and TRBJ2-5, with D uncertain. The J call is uncertain, as TRBJ2-7 better fits the DNA end. CDR1 and CDR2 (germline): MDHEN, SYDVKM. This CDR3 is built from 12 residues. CDR3 amino acids: CASSGGPYEQYF. As DNA, the CDR3 is TGTGCCAGCAGCGGCGGCCCCTACGAGCAGTACTTC.

In its sample, this clone was seen once. This rearrangement joins TRBV28 to TRBJ2-7, with TRBD2 matching 8 bases. Germline lookup yields CDR1 MDHEN and CDR2 SYDVKM. V shed 7 bases, J shed 5 bases, and the junction held 10 bases outside the gene matches. The CDR3 loop spans 14 amino acids. The CDR3 region is CASKSGSPFDEQYF. The CDR3 nucleotides read TGTGCCAGCAAGAGCGGGAGCCCTTTCGACGAGCAGTACTTC.

A single count supports this clone. J is TRBJ2-7 and V is TRBV4-1, with 12 bases identical to TRBD2. The CDR3 is 16 residues long. Germline loops: CDR1 MGHRA, CDR2 YSYEKL. V trimming: 1 base; J trimming: 6 bases; junction bases outside the gene matches: 7. This chain's CDR3 is CASSQGRLAGAPEQYF. The CDR3 nucleotides are TGCGCCAGCAGCCAAGGGAGACTAGCGGGAGCCCCCGAGCAGTACTTC.

This chain joins TRBV2 and TRBJ1-2; possibly TRBD1 for D (5 bases). There are 13 residues in the CDR3. The germline CDR1 and CDR2 sequences are SNHLY and FYNNEI. The V and J ends lost 5 bases and 8 bases respectively, with 15 bases between them. The CDR3 region is CASSRQTMEGYTF. The CDR3, as DNA: TGTGCCAGCAGTCGACAGACTATGGAGGGCTACACCTTC.

This clone appeared a few times. This rearrangement joins TRBV6-1 to TRBJ2-7; maybe TRBD1 (6 bases). The V end was cut by 7 bases, the J end by 4 bases, with 14 bases between. Germline loops: CDR1 MNHNS, CDR2 SASEGT. The CDR3 spans 13 residues. The CDR3 nucleotides are TGTGCCAGCACCAAACAGGGTGGGTACGAGCAGTACTTC. Its translation is CASTKQGGYEQYF.

Details on this clone: The junction shows a germline mismatch at one end, possibly a read error. The chain employs TRBV18 and TRBJ1-1; unclear D gene. Germline V gene lookup returns CDR1 KGHSH and CDR2 LQKENI. The CDR3 runs 14 residues. CDR3 nucleotides: TGTGCCAGCTCCCCACTTAGTGGAAACACTGAAGCTTTCTTT. It codes for CASSPLSGNTEAFF.

The rearrangement links TRBV19 to TRBJ2-2; the match to TRBD1 covers 7 bases. The length of the CDR3 is 16 residues. The V gene end was trimmed by 7 bases and the J gene end by 2 bases; junction bases not matched to a gene: 10. Germline values: CDR1 LNHDA, CDR2 SQIVND (reference sequence). Written as DNA, the CDR3 is TGTGCCAGTACTTCCCAGGGGGTTGGTAACACCGGGGAGCTGTTTTTT. It codes for CASTSQGVGNTGELFF.

This sequence joins TRBV28 and TRBJ2-7; unclear D gene. Trimming took off 4 bases at V and 2 bases at J, with 12 bases between the two ends. This CDR3 is 14 amino acids long. The germline CDR1 and CDR2 sequences are MDHEN and SYDVKM. The CDR3 here is CASSSPVRTYEQYF. DNA of the CDR3: TGTGCCAGCAGTTCCCCGGTCAGGACCTACGAGCAGTACTTC. Filled out from reference TRBV28 and TRBJ2-7, the complete variable domain reads DVKVTQSSRYLVKRTGEKVFLECVQDMDHENMFWYRQDPGLGLRLIYFSYDVKMKEKGDIPEGYSVSREKKERFSLILESASTNQTSMYLCASSSPVRTYEQYFGPGTRLTVT.

J is TRBJ2-1 and V is TRBV7-9; D possibly matches TRBD1 or TRBD2 (5 bases each). Looked up from germline, CDR1 is SEHNR and CDR2 is FQNEAQ (reference sequence). Trimming took off 5 bases at V and 3 bases at J, with 14 bases between the two ends. The CDR3 is 15 amino acids. The chain's CDR3 is CASSVEEGFYNEQFF. CDR3 coding DNA: TGTGCCAGCAGCGTGGAAGAGGGGTTCTACAATGAGCAGTTCTTC.

The chain joins TRBV7-2 to TRBJ2-7, with TRBD1 matching 11 bases. Trimming removed 5 bases from V and 3 bases from J; junction bases left unmatched: 9. This CDR3 comprises 16 residues. Per the germline V gene, CDR1 is SGHTA and CDR2 is FQGNSA. Here the CDR3 DNA reads TGTGCCAGCAGCGTCTCCGGGACAGGGGGTCGCTACGAGCAGTACTTC. It codes for CASSVSGTGGRYEQYF.

The chain carries TRBV5-4 and TRBJ2-5, with TRBD2 as a possible D gene (5 bases). The CDR3 has 16 residues. V was trimmed by 4 bases and J by 4 bases, leaving 20 bases between them. Per germline, CDR1 SGHNT and CDR2 YYREEE (reference sequence). For the CDR3, the DNA is TGTGCCAGCAGCCCTCAAACCGGGGAACCCAGAGAGACCCAGTACTTC. Translating it yields CASSPQTGEPRETQYF.

The chain is built from TRBV28 and TRBJ2-7, with a tentative D call TRBD2 (6 bases). Trimming removed 3 bases at V and 7 bases at J, with 13 bases between. CDR3 size: 13 residues. Germline CDR1 is MDHEN and CDR2 is SYDVKM. Here the CDR3 DNA reads TGTGCCAGCAGTTTCCCATCTAGCGAAGAGCAGTACTTC. Amino acids: CASSFPSSEEQYF.